This T cell receptor beta chain was sequenced during a study of cytomegalovirus exposure and HLA in healthy donors. Overall study results and limits: When the data were analyzed later, several of the most significant clusters appeared to be linked to common viral pathogens.

This PCR relied on a set of 60 Vbeta primers and 13 Jbeta primers. Profiled with immunoSEQ multiplex PCR; TCRdb holds only in-frame clones, not every one. Its clone listing holds about 34,000 clones. Of note for this clone: What it recognizes is unknown.

V trimming: 8 bases; J trimming: 6 bases; junction bases outside the gene matches: 6. The CDR3 has 14 residues. Germline V gene lookup returns CDR1 MNHEY and CDR2 SVGAGI. The chain employs TRBV6-5 and TRBJ2-3; 12 bases match TRBD1. The sequencing input was PBMCs. This TCR came from a woman in her thirties or forties in good health and CMV-seropositive. CDR3 nucleotides: TGTGCCAGCGCACCGGGACAGGGGGCTGATACGCAGTATTTT. Translating gives CASAPGQGADTQYF.